The present T cell receptor beta chain was sequenced within a study of follicular helper T cells after annual influenza vaccination. For the study at large: Days 0, 7 and 28 post-vaccination were the blood draw times. Findings of the study overall: Only about 9-21% of analyzed cells yielded productive TCRB sequences. Change in circulating plasmablasts correlated with ICOS+CD38+ cTfh clonality change.

Sample time point: 2015-2016 season, 7 days after influenza vaccination. Between roughly 35 and 100 mL of blood was drawn per time point. With 0 bases removed from V and 2 bases from J, the gap between germline ends came to 15 bases. The V gene's germline CDR1 is SEHNR and CDR2 FQNEAQ (reference sequence). The CDR3 loop spans 17 amino acids. This table comes from immunoSEQ multiplex PCR, and its TCRdb copy is limited to in-frame clones, with some not included. This repertoire shows about 6,600 clones, 75% to 90% found once; its top ten account for about 0.53%. On this clone itself: The antigen is unknown.

The sequence was collected from an adult who received the influenza vaccine. The V gene is TRBV7-9, the J gene TRBJ2-3, with a possible D match to TRBD2 (7 bases). The sample here was CXCR5- memory CD4+ T cells sorted from blood, taken 7 days after influenza vaccination. The CDR3 DNA is TGTGCCAGCAGCTTAGCGCGGAACGGGGGGCACACAGATACGCAGTATTTT. Encoded protein: CASSLARNGGHTDTQYF.